Listed below are T cell receptor beta chains from one sample, sequenced in a study of blood T cell repertoires in COVID-19. Method: immunoSEQ multiplex PCR; TCRdb's copy keeps in-frame clones and lacks some. Of about 220,000 clones in the sample, around 88% were seen once. Material for sequencing was PBMCs or T cells enriched from blood (not recorded which). Source of these receptors: a woman in her 50s with acute COVID-19. Both conserved end residues are part of each CDR3. D genes are given only for firm matches. Size is stated for part of the rows, as once, few or many counts, or as a class when the clone is expanded.

d_gene	j_gene	abundance	v_gene	CDR3aa	CDR3nt
TRBD1	TRBJ2-1	-	TRBV4-3	CASSQARTGGPYNEQFF	TGCGCCAGCAGCCAAGCAAGGACAGGGGGCCCCTACAATGAGCAGTTCTTC
-	TRBJ2-1	-	TRBV7-3	CASSSAVGEQFF	TGTGCCAGCAGCTCAGCTGTGGGCGAGCAGTTCTTC
TRBD1	TRBJ1-6	-	TRBV2	CASSSRTGVYSPLHF	TGTGCCAGCAGTTCTAGGACAGGAGTCTATTCACCCCTCCACTTT
-	TRBJ2-7	few	TRBV30	CACRDRSYEQYF	TGTGCCTGCCGTGACAGGTCCTACGAGCAGTACTTC
TRBD1	TRBJ1-2	-	TRBV30	CAWAPGQGGYGYTF	TGTGCCTGGGCGCCGGGACAGGGGGGGTATGGCTACACCTTC
-	TRBJ1-2	-	TRBV2	CASSTGGRNFYGYTF	TGTGCCAGCAGCACCGGGGGGAGGAACTTCTATGGCTACACCTTC
-	TRBJ1-6	once	TRBV15	CATSRDLGARQPNSPLHF	TGTGCCACCAGCAGAGACCTGGGGGCGAGACAGCCTAATTCACCCCTCCACTTT
TRBD1	TRBJ1-1	-	TRBV5-5	CASSPTGGPNTEAFF	TGTGCCAGCAGCCCGACAGGGGGCCCGAACACTGAAGCTTTCTTT
TRBD2	TRBJ2-3	-	TRBV4-3	CASSQELSGSRADTQYF	TGCGCCAGCAGCCAAGAATTGAGCGGGAGTCGTGCAGATACGCAGTATTTT
TRBD1	TRBJ1-1	-	TRBV6-5	CASRSTGGNTEAFF	TGTGCCAGCAGATCGACAGGGGGTAACACTGAAGCTTTCTTT
TRBD1	TRBJ1-5	-	TRBV7-2	CASSYDSSGQFNQPQHF	TGTGCCAGCAGCTACGACTCTTCGGGACAGTTCAATCAGCCCCAGCATTTT
-	TRBJ1-2	-	TRBV6-2/TRBV6-3	CASSYVRGIRDYGYTF	TGTGCCAGCAGTTACGTTAGAGGGATTCGCGACTATGGCTACACCTTC
-	TRBJ1-5	-	TRBV27	CASSTVGAPRAQHF	TGTGCCAGCAGTACCGTTGGGGCCCCGAGAGCCCAGCATTTT
-	TRBJ2-7	-	TRBV18	CASSPWNSNEQYF	TGTGCCAGCTCACCATGGAACAGTAACGAGCAGTACTTC
-	TRBJ2-1	-	TRBV6-5	CASSYSGSRRGEQFF	TGTGCCAGCAGTTACTCTGGGTCCCGAAGGGGGGAGCAGTTCTTC
-	TRBJ1-3	once	TRBV1	CTSSQEKWATGNTIYF	-
-	TRBJ1-5	-	TRBV15	CATSRVVGQGWNQPQHF	TGTGCCACCAGCAGAGTTGTAGGCCAGGGTTGGAATCAGCCCCAGCATTTT
-	TRBJ1-2	-	TRBV20-1	CSASGGWGYTF	TGCAGTGCTAGCGGTGGTTGGGGCTACACCTTC
-	TRBJ1-3	few	TRBV11-2	CASSLDLVNSGNTIYF	TGTGCCAGCAGCTTAGATCTAGTGAACTCTGGAAACACCATATATTTT
-	TRBJ2-1	-	TRBV15	CATSRPRTVSYNEQFF	TGTGCCACCAGCCGGCCCCGGACAGTCTCCTACAATGAGCAGTTCTTC
TRBD1	TRBJ1-1	-	TRBV28	CASRHTGGAGDTEAFF	TGTGCCAGCAGACACACAGGGGGCGCAGGGGACACTGAAGCTTTCTTT
-	TRBJ1-5	-	TRBV28	CASSLELPPAGWGYSNQPQHF	TGTGCCAGCAGTTTAGAACTACCCCCGGCAGGGTGGGGTTATAGCAATCAGCCCCAGCATTTT
TRBD2	TRBJ2-1	-	TRBV19	CASSGRLAGRPLSSYNEQFF	TGTGCCAGTAGTGGTCGACTAGCGGGACGGCCCCTGAGCTCCTACAATGAGCAGTTCTTC
-	TRBJ2-7	-	TRBV21-1	CASTQGCEQYF	TGTGCCAGCACCCAGGGTTGCGAGCAGTACTTC
TRBD2	TRBJ2-7	-	TRBV20-1	CSARGLAGGTYEQYF	TGCAGTGCTCGTGGACTAGCGGGAGGAACCTACGAGCAGTACTTC
-	TRBJ1-3	-	TRBV1	CTSRNRGRGNTIYF	TGCACCAGCAGGAACAGGGGGCGAGGAAACACCATATATTTT